Presented here are 21 T cell receptor beta chains from one specimen sequenced in a study of post-analysis software for immune sequencing data. Included in the TCR beta cDNA libraries were unique molecular identifiers. MiXCR was run by TCRdb on the PCR reads, yielding one entry per CDR3 protein. The sample includes about 560,000 distinct CDR3 sequences, 44% of them seen just once. Findings and caveats of the study: Four or five TRBV segments (TRBV5-6, TRBV5-1 and TRBV20-1 among them) occurred more frequently in patients than in controls.

These receptors' targets are unknown. Source material: blood. These receptors all stem from a girl aged 5-17 years with multiple sclerosis.

This chain connects TRBV29-1 to TRBJ1-2; a weak D match, TRBD1 (5 bases). Germline-derived CDR1 and CDR2 are SQVTM and ANQGSEA. CDR3 length: 14 residues. V lost 6 bases, J lost 4 bases, and 18 bases lay in between. CDR3 in DNA: TGCAGCGTGAGCGTCCAGGGAGGAGGCTATGGCTACACCTTC. The encoded protein is CSVSVQGGGYGYTF.

This clonotype came up a few times. V gene TRBV7-2 combines with J gene TRBJ2-4; D tentatively fits TRBD1 or TRBD2 (5 bases each). The end of the DNA is better explained by TRBJ2-7, so the J call may be wrong. The CDR3 sequence is 13 residues long. In germline, CDR1 is SGHTA, CDR2 FQGNSA. The CDR3, as DNA: TGTGCCAGCAGCCCGGGGCTTCTTGGCGAGCAGTACTTC. Translation gives CASSPGLLGEQYF.

This clonotype has only a few counts. This chain links TRBV24-1 with TRBJ2-1; D is uncertain. The V end lost 3 bases, the J end lost 8 bases, and 16 bases lay between the germline ends. Germline V CDR1 and CDR2: KGHDR, SFDVKD. The CDR3 has 15 amino acids. The DNA of the CDR3 is TGTGCCACCAGTGATACATCCGGGCGACCCGATGAGCAGTTCTTC. Translated: CATSDTSGRPDEQFF.

The rearrangement links TRBV7-9 to TRBJ2-5; possibly TRBD1 or TRBD2 for D (5 bases each). CDR1 is SEHNR and CDR2 is FQNEAQ in the germline V gene (reference sequence). V was trimmed by 7 bases and J by 5 bases, leaving 17 bases between them. CDR3 length equals 14 residues. The CDR3 DNA reads as TGTGCCAGCAACGAGCCAGGGAGTAGGGAGACCCAGTACTTC. Residues: CASNEPGSRETQYF.

This clonotype was picked up a small number of times. The germline gene is not matched at one end of the junction; a read error may be the cause. The rearrangement joins TRBV5-6 to TRBJ2-7; D unclear. The CDR3 sequence is 15 residues long. Germline V gene lookup returns CDR1 SGHDT and CDR2 YYEEEE. The CDR3 reads CASSFRVYSSNEQYF. CDR3 DNA: TGTGCCAGCAGCTTCCGGGTGTATAGCTCCAACGAGCAGTACTTC.

The chain joins TRBV2 to TRBJ2-5, with 9 bases lining up with TRBD1. J gave up 7 bases and V 4 bases, and 4 bases lay outside the gene matches. In germline, CDR1 is SNHLY, CDR2 FYNNEI. The CDR3 length is 13 residues. CDR3 coding DNA: TGTGCCAGCAGTGTGGGACAGGGTCCGACCCAGTACTTC. Translation gives CASSVGQGPTQYF.

This clonotype turned up a few times. A junction boundary mismatches the germline segment, possibly from a read error. The chain couples TRBV12-3 or TRBV12-4 to TRBJ1-6, with no clear D. The CDR3 loop spans 14 amino acids. CDR3 DNA sequence: TGTGCCAGCAGTCCAGGTCACGTCACGGATCCCCCCCACTTT. This translates into CASSPGHVTDPPHF.

This chain joins TRBV6-2 or TRBV6-3 and TRBJ2-4; 7 nucleotides agree with TRBD2. The CDR3 contains 19 residues. V shed 5 bases and J 0 bases; nucleotides not matched to a gene: 16. Germline V lookup: CDR1 MNHEY, CDR2 SVGEGT. DNA for the CDR3: TGTGCCAGCAGTGACATCAGCGGGACCCACCTACTAGCCAAAAACATTCAGTACTTC. Translating gives CASSDISGTHLLAKNIQYF.

This clonotype was counted only a few times. The J gene is TRBJ2-1, the V gene TRBV5-6; perhaps TRBD2 as D (5 bases). Per the germline V gene, CDR1 is SGHDT and CDR2 is YYEEEE. The CDR3 runs 13 residues. V was clipped by 4 bases and J by 6 bases, with 11 bases between them. CDR3 nucleotide sequence: TGTGCCAGCAGCATGGACTGGTTCAATGAGCAGTTCTTC. As protein: CASSMDWFNEQFF.

The chain is built from TRBV5-1 and TRBJ2-5; D is perhaps TRBD1 (6 bases). Germline CDR1 and CDR2: SGHRS and YFSETQ. V lost 5 bases to trimming and J lost 5 bases, with 19 bases between them. The CDR3 has 15 amino acids. The CDR3 loop is CASREQMDRRETQYF. The DNA of the CDR3 is TGCGCCAGCAGGGAGCAGATGGACAGAAGGGAGACCCAGTACTTC.

This clonotype was counted a few times. CDR3 DNA: TGTGCCAGCAGTTTACGGGGCCCCAATTCACCCCTCCACTTT. As protein: CASSLRGPNSPLHF. This chain joins TRBV12-3 or TRBV12-4 and TRBJ1-6; weak D call: TRBD1 (5 bases). This CDR3 spans 14 amino acids. Trimming removed 2 bases from V and 7 bases from J, with 9 bases in between.

This clonotype was seen only a few times. This chain joins TRBV4-2 and TRBJ2-7; D is unclear. Per the germline V gene, CDR1 is LGHNA and CDR2 is YNFKEQ. This CDR3 spans 13 amino acids. Trimming pared 0 bases from V and 0 bases from J, leaving 3 bases between. CDR3 sequence reads: CASSQDNSYEQYF. As DNA, the CDR3 is TGTGCCAGCAGCCAAGACAACTCCTACGAGCAGTACTTC.

In this sample, this clonotype turned up a few times. This chain uses TRBV10-3 with TRBJ2-3; 12 positions match TRBD2. The V and J ends lost 2 bases and 4 bases, in that order; junction bases with no gene match: 7. CDR3 size: 17 residues. In germline, CDR1 is ENHRY, CDR2 SYGVKD. The CDR3 DNA reads TGTGCCATCAGTGAGCGAGGACTAGCGGGATCCGCAGATACGCAGTATTTT. Its translation is CAISERGLAGSADTQYF.

The DNA of the CDR3 is TGTGCCAGCAGCTTAGAACCCAATGAGCAGTTCTTC. This gives the protein CASSLEPNEQFF. The rearrangement uses TRBV7-8 and TRBJ2-1; D remains ambiguous. The CDR3 spans 12 residues. V dropped 1 base and J dropped 6 bases, with 4 bases sitting between them. Germline values: CDR1 SGHVS, CDR2 FQNEAQ.

The V and J genes are TRBV24-1 and TRBJ1-4, with D possibly matching TRBD1 (5 bases). V was shortened by 2 bases and J by 11 bases, with 14 bases between the two germline ends. The V gene's germline CDR1 is KGHDR and CDR2 SFDVKD. The CDR3 has 14 amino acids. The chain's CDR3 is CATSDSRDGEKLFF. DNA for the CDR3: TGTGCCACCAGTGATTCCCGGGACGGAGAGAAACTGTTTTTT.

In its sample, this clonotype was seen a few times. The V and J genes are TRBV29-1 and TRBJ2-5; maybe TRBD1 (6 bases). Trimming took 6 bases from V and 1 from J, leaving 12 bases between them. The germline V gene has CDR1 SQVTM and CDR2 ANQGSEA. The CDR3 sequence is 13 residues long. CDR3: CSVSDRLQETQYF. CDR3 bases: TGCAGCGTCTCGGACAGACTCCAAGAGACCCAGTACTTC.

This clonotype occurred a few times. The chain joins TRBV5-1 to TRBJ2-5; D is uncertain. The V gene lost 2 bases and the J gene lost 0 bases, with 5 bases spanning the gap. Germline-derived CDR1 and CDR2 are SGHRS and YFSETQ. The CDR3 consists of 13 residues. The CDR3 loop reads CASSFSYQETQYF. CDR3 nucleotide sequence: TGCGCCAGCAGCTTCTCGTACCAAGAGACCCAGTACTTC.

The chain has TRBV13 and TRBJ1-1, with TRBD1 identical over 8 bases. This CDR3 contains 14 residues. From germline, CDR1 is PRHDT and CDR2 FYEKMQ (reference sequence). Germline trimming cut 5 bases from V and 0 bases from J; bases unmatched to any gene: 2. In nucleotides, the CDR3 is TGTGCCAGCAGCGACAGGGGTTTGAACACTGAAGCTTTCTTT. Translation: CASSDRGLNTEAFF. Variable domain in full (rest from reference TRBV13 and TRBJ1-1): AAGVIQSPRHLIKEKRETATLKCYPIPRHDTVYWYQQGPGQDPQFLISFYEKMQSDKGSIPDRFSAQQFSDYHSELNMSSLELGDSALYFCASSDRGLNTEAFFGQGTRLTVV.

A note on this clonotype: A much larger clone lies a single base off, so this may be a read error. The chain combines TRBV10-3 with TRBJ2-6; TRBD1 might be the D (5 bases). The germline V gene has CDR1 ENHRY and CDR2 SYGVKD. The CDR3 extends over 16 amino acids. The CDR3 sequence: CAISGQPLSGVNVLTF. The CDR3 DNA reads TGTGCCATCAGTGGACAGCCCCTCTCTGGGGTCAACGTCCTGACTTTC.

V usage is TRBV5-1 and J usage is TRBJ1-2; TRBD1 matches 10 bases. The V gene end was trimmed by 4 bases and the J gene end by 7 bases; junction bases not matched to a gene: 13. This CDR3 has 16 residues. Germline V gives CDR1 SGHRS, CDR2 YFSETQ. The CDR3 reads CASSTTPGQGIGGYTF. CDR3 nucleotide sequence: TGCGCCAGCAGCACGACCCCGGGACAGGGGATCGGTGGCTACACCTTC.

This clonotype was recorded a few times. The chain recombines TRBV5-1 with TRBJ1-2, with a possible D match to TRBD1 (5 bases). V lost 7 bases and J lost 0, with 13 bases in between. The CDR3 is 14 amino acids. Germline V lookup: CDR1 SGHRS, CDR2 YFSETQ. The CDR3 region has the DNA TGCGCCAGCGCCAGCGGGGGAGCTAACTATGGCTACACCTTC. Translating it yields CASASGGANYGYTF.